Here is one T cell receptor (beta chain) with its context. Its target is not known. These data are taken from a study of blood T cells in healthy people across ages. Whole-study findings and limits: More naive CD4+ cells and higher diversity were found in long-lived than in aged donors. With donor CMV status unknown, expanded clonotype changes were possibly confounded.

This CDR3 is built from 16 residues. The V segment lost 6 bases and the J segment 0 bases; nucleotides outside the gene matches: 8. The second PCR ran roughly 7 to 11 cycles with a sample-barcoded 5' primer and J-beta primers. Carrying 12 random nucleotides, a template-switch adaptor labeled each individual cDNA molecule. TCRdb passed the 5' RACE reads through MiXCR, listing each CDR3 protein once. The table has about 1.4 million distinct CDR3 sequences, roughly 60% seen once. Extractions gave at least 5 micrograms of total RNA per sample. This receptor was taken from a man between 18 and 35 years old in good health. The rearrangement uses TRBV12-3 or TRBV12-4 and TRBJ2-1; 7 bases align to TRBD2. The sequencing sample was made of blood. The CDR3 loop reads CASSKSAGSSYNEQFF. The CDR3 DNA sequence: TGTGCCAGCAGCAAATCAGCGGGGAGCTCCTACAATGAGCAGTTCTTC.